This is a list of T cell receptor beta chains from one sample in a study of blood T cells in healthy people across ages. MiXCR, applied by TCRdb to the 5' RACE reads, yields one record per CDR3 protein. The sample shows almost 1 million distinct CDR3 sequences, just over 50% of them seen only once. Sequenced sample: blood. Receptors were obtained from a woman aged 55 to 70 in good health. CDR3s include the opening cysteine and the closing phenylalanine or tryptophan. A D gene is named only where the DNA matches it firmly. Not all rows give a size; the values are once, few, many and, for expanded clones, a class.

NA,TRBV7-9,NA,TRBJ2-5,TGTGCCAGCAGCGAACAGGGCCAAGAGACCCAGTACTTC,CASSEQGQETQYF
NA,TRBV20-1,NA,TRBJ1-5,TGCAGTGCTAGCTTCCAAAGTTATCAGCCCCAGCATTTT,CSASFQSYQPQHF
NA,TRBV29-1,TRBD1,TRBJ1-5,TGCAGCGTACGGCAGGGGGAGGCGCAGCCCCAGCATTTT,CSVRQGEAQPQHF
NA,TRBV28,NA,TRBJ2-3,TGTGCCAGCAGGAGTGACGAGGCCTCCTACGAGCAGTATTTT,CASRSDEASYEQYF
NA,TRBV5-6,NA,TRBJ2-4,TGTGCCAGCAGCTTAGGACCGACGTCGGTGGAGCAGTACTTC,CASSLGPTSVEQYF
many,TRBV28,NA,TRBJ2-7,TGTGCCAGCAGCCCCGACGTGGCCGACGAGCAGTACTTC,CASSPDVADEQYF
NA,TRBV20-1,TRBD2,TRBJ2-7,TGCAGTGCTAGTAGTAGCGGGAGAGAGGGGCAGTACTTC,CSASSSGREGQYF
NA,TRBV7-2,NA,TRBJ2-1,TGTGCCAGCAGCTTAGCTCTCGGGGCTCAGGGTGAGCAGTTCTTC,CASSLALGAQGEQFF
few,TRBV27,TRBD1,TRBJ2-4,TGTGCCAGCAGTTCAAGACAGGGCCTAGCCAAAAACATTCAGTACTTC,CASSSRQGLAKNIQYF
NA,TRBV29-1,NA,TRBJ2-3,TGCAGCGCCCAAGGGTCCCGGGCCAATACGCAGTATTTT,CSAQGSRANTQYF
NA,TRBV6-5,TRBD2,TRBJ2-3,TGTGCCAGCAGTTACTCCGGACTAGCGGGAAACACAGATACGCAGTATTTT,CASSYSGLAGNTDTQYF
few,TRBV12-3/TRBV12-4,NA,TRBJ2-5,TGTGCCAGCAGTTTTCACCAGGGGGAGACCCAGTACTTC,CASSFHQGETQYF
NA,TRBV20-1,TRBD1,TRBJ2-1,TGCAGTGCCAGAGGACAGGGGGGAAATGAGCAGTTCTTC,CSARGQGGNEQFF
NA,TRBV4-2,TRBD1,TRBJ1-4,TGTGCCAGCAGCCATCCCCCGACAGGGACTAATGAACAACTGTTTTTT,CASSHPPTGTNEQLFF
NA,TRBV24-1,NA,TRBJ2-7,TGTGCCACCAGTGACACGGGCACAGGGTCTTCCTACGAGCAGTACTTC,CATSDTGTGSSYEQYF
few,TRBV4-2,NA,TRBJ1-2,TGTGCCAGCAGCCCGAAGCGGGGTAACTATGGCTACACCTTC,CASSPKRGNYGYTF
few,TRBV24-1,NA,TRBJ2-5,TGTGCCACCAGTGTCGGTCCCGCGGTACAAGAGACCCAGTACTTC,CATSVGPAVQETQYF
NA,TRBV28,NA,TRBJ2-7,TGTGCCACTAAAACCCCACCCGTAATGGCCTTCGCCTACGAGCAGTACTTC,CATKTPPVMAFAYEQYF
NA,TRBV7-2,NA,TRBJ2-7,TGTGCCAGCAGCTTAGGGGCTTCCTGCGAGCAGTACTTC,CASSLGASCEQYF
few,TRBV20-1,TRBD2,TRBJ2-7,TGCAGTGCTAGACTAGCGGGAGGGCTCTACGAGCAGTACTTC,CSARLAGGLYEQYF
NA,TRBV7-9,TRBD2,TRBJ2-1,TGTGCCAGCAGCCGGCCTCTAGCGGCCTCCTACAATGAGCAGTTCTTC,CASSRPLAASYNEQFF
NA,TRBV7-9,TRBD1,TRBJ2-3,TGTGCCAGCACCCAGGGGGACGGCGGCACAGATACGCAGTATTTT,CASTQGDGGTDTQYF
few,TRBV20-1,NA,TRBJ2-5,TGCAGTGCTAGAGATGTTAGGGCACCTCAAGAGACCCAGTACTTC,CSARDVRAPQETQYF
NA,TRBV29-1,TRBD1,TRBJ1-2,TGCAGCGTTCCCGCTCGACAGGGGGTGGTTGGCTACACCTTC,CSVPARQGVVGYTF
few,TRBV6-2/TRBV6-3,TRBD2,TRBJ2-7,TGTGCCAGCAGCACTCCTAGCGGGAGAATCCACGAGCAGTACTTC,CASSTPSGRIHEQYF
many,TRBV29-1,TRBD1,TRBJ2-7,TGCAGCGTTACCCGACAGGGATACGAGCAGTACTTC,CSVTRQGYEQYF
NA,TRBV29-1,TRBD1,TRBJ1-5,TGCAGCGCACGGACAGGGTTGTGGCAGCCCCAGCATTTT,CSARTGLWQPQHF
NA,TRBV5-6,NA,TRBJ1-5,TGTGCCAGCAGCTTGGGGGAATGGGGCAATCAGCCCCAGCATTTT,CASSLGEWGNQPQHF
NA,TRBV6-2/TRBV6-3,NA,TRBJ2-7,TGTGCCAGCAGTCGAAGGGCCTCACCAGCGCAGTACTTC,CASSRRASPAQYF
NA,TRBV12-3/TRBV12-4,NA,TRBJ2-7,TGTGCCAGCAGTAGGACTACCGAGCAGTACTTC,CASSRTTEQYF
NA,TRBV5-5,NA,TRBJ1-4,TGTGCCAGCAGCTTCGGGCAGGAAGAAAGAAAACTGTTTTTT,CASSFGQEERKLFF
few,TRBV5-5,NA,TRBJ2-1,TGTGCCAGCAGCTTGTGGAGCGGATACAATGAGCAGTTCTTC,CASSLWSGYNEQFF
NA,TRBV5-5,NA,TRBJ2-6,TGTGCCAGCAGCTTGCTCGTAGCGGAGGCGCCGTACTCTGGGGCCAACGTCCTGACTTTC,CASSLLVAEAPYSGANVLTF
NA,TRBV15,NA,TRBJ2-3,TGTGCCACCAGCCTCCTAGCCCCAGATACGCAGTATTTT,CATSLLAPDTQYF
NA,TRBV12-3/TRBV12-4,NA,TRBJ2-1,TGTGCCAGCAGTCCTGGACAGGAGCAGTTCTTC,CASSPGQEQFF
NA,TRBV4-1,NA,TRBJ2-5,TGCGCCAGCAGCCAAGATTTTAGGACAGAACAAGAGACCCAGTACTTC,CASSQDFRTEQETQYF
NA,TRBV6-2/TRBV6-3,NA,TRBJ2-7,TGTGCCAGCAGGTGCATGCGGTACGAGCAGTACTTC,CASRCMRYEQYF
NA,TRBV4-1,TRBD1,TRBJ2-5,TGCGCCAGCAGCCGAGGGACAGGGGGCCAAGAGACCCAGTACTTC,CASSRGTGGQETQYF
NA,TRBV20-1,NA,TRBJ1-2,TGCAGTGCTTACATTAACTATGGCTACACCTTC,CSAYINYGYTF
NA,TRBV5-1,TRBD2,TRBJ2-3,TGCGCCAGCAAACGACTAGCGGGAGACACAGATACGCAGTATTTT,CASKRLAGDTDTQYF